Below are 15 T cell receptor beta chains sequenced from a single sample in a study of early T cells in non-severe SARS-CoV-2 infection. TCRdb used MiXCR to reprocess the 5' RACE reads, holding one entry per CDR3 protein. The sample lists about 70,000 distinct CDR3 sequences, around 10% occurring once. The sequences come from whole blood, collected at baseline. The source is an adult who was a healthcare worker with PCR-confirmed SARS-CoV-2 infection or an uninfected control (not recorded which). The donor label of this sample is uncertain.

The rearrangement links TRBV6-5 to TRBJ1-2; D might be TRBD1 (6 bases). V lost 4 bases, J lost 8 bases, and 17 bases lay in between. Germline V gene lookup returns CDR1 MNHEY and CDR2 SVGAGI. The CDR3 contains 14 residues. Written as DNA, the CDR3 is TGTGCCAGCAGTTCTTACAGGGCCCGGCGAGGCTACACCTTC. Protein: CASSSYRARRGYTF.

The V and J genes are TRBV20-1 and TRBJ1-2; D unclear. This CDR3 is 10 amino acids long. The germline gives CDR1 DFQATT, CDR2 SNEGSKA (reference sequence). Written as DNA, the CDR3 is TGCGTAGTAGGGCGGGATGGCTACACCTTC. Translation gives CVVGRDGYTF.

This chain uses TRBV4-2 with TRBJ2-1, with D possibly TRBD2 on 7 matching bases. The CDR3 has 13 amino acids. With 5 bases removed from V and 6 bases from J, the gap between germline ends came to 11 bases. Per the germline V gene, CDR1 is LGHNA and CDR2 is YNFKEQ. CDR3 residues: CASSDRGGNEQFF. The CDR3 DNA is TGTGCCAGCAGCGATAGGGGGGGCAATGAGCAGTTCTTC.

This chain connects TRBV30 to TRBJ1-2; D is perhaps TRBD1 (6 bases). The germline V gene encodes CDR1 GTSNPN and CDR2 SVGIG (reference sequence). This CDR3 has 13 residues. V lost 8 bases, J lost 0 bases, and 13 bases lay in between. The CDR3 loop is CARGGSPNYGYTF. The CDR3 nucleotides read TGTGCCCGGGGGGGCAGCCCTAACTATGGCTACACCTTC.

CDR3 bases: TGCGCCAGCAGCGTTGGACTAGCGGGATCGGAAGAGTACTTC. This gives the protein CASSVGLAGSEEYF. This chain uses TRBV10-2 with TRBJ2-7, with 12 nucleotides matching TRBD2. With V trimmed by 6 bases and J by 11 bases, 11 bases remained unmatched. CDR3 length: 14 amino acids. The V gene's germline CDR1 is WSHSY and CDR2 SAAADI.

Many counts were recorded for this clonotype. As DNA, the CDR3 is TGCAGTGCTAGAGTCCCGGGACAGGGTCTGGCCCAGTACTTC. Its translation: CSARVPGQGLAQYF. V usage is TRBV20-1 and J usage is TRBJ2-5, with 9 bases matching TRBD1. Trimming took 1 base from V and 9 from J; bases not matched to a gene: 9. CDR3 length: 14 residues. The germline gives CDR1 DFQATT, CDR2 SNEGSKA (reference sequence).

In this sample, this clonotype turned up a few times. The CDR3 protein is CASNPSTNEKLFF. DNA of the CDR3: TGTGCCAGCAATCCGAGTACTAATGAAAAACTGTTTTTT. V usage is TRBV7-9 and J usage is TRBJ1-4, with D unresolved. Germline lookup yields CDR1 SEHNR and CDR2 FQNEAQ (reference sequence). This CDR3 has 13 amino acids. Trimming took 7 bases from V and 2 from J, leaving 8 bases between them.

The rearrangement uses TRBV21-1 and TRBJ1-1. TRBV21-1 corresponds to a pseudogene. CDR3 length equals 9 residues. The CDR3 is CASSKAGKF. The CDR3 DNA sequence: TGTGCCAGCAGCAAGGCAGGAAAATTT.

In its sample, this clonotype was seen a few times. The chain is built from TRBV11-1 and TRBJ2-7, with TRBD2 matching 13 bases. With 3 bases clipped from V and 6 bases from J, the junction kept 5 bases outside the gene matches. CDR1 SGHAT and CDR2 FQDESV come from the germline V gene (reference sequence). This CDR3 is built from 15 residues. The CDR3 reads CASSFGLAGEGEQYF. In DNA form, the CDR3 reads TGTGCCAGCAGCTTCGGACTAGCGGGGGAGGGCGAGCAGTACTTC.

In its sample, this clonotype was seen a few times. The CDR3 sequence is CASTSHTNYGYTF. CDR3 DNA sequence: TGTGCCAGCACCTCACATACGAACTATGGCTACACCTTC. V usage is TRBV28 and J usage is TRBJ1-2, with unresolved D. CDR1 MDHEN and CDR2 SYDVKM come from the germline V gene. The V end lost 7 bases, the J end lost 2 bases, and 11 bases lay between the germline ends. The CDR3 length is 13 residues.

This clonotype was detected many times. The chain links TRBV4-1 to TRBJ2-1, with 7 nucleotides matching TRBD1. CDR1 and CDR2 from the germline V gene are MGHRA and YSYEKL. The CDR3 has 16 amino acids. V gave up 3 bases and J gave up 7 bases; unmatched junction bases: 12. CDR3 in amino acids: CASSQVLRDRWNEQFF. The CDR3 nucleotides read TGCGCCAGCAGCCAGGTTCTTCGGGACAGATGGAATGAGCAGTTCTTC.

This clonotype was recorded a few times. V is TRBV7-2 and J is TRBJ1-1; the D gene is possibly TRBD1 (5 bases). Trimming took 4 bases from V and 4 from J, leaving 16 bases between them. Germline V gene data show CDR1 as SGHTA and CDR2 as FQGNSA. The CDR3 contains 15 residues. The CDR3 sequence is CASSSDNSRGTEAFF. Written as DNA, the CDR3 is TGTGCCAGCAGCTCAGACAACAGTAGGGGCACTGAAGCTTTCTTT.

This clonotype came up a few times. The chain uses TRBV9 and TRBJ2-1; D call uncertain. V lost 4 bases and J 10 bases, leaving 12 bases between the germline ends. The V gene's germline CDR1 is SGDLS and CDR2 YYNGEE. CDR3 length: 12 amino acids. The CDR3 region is CASSLDGPEQFF. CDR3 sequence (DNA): TGTGCCAGCAGCCTAGACGGCCCGGAGCAGTTCTTC.

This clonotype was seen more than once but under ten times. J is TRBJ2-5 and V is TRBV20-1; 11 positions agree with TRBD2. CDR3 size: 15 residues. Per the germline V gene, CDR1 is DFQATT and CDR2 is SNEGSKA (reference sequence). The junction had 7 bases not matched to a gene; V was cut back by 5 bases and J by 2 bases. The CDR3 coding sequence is TGCAGTGCTCCGGGACTAGCGGCAATACAAGAGACCCAGTACTTC. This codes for CSAPGLAAIQETQYF.

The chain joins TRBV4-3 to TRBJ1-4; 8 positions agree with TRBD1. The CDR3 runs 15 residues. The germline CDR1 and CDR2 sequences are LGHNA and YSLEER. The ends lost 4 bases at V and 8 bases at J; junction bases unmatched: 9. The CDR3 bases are TGCGCCAGCAGCCCAGACAGGGGAGTTGGCGAAAAACTGTTTTTT. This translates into CASSPDRGVGEKLFF.